This T cell receptor beta chain was found in a study of T cells in Graves' hyperthyroidism and ophthalmopathy (dated by TCRdb to between 2017 and 2020). In terms of the full investigation: Peripheral blood was collected at initial diagnosis, before any treatment. TCR Vbeta CDR3 sequencing of 120 to 150 peripheral blood samples (more than 40 ophthalmopathy, 75 to 85 hyperthyroidism and approximately 17 progressor patients) is reported in the paper. Thyroid tissue and blood T-cell repertoires from several Graves' hyperthyroidism patients were also compared in the study. The 100 or so discovery patients were randomly split 7:3 into training and test sets. To identify distinguishing TCR V-J signatures, a discovery cohort of around 100 patients was used, comprising fewer than 45 with Graves' ophthalmopathy and around 60 with stable Graves' hyperthyroidism. Whether ophthalmopathy could be predicted prospectively was tested in an independent validation cohort made up of about 20 hyperthyroidism patients plus 17 patients who later progressed to ophthalmopathy. After sampling, hyperthyroidism patients received methimazole starting at 30 mg daily, and ophthalmopathy patients received high-dose intravenous methylprednisolone. The study at large found these results: Most expanded thyroid clonotypes (frequency above 0.001) were also found in blood, which suggests that blood repertoires may mirror thyroid immune responses. No statistical method was used to set the sample size in advance, and investigators knew the group allocation. During validation, the model predicted progression to ophthalmopathy a median of approximately 6 months ahead of onset, with more than 60% sensitivity and 72% to 80% specificity. In cross-validation, a model built on a 13 V-J signature told ophthalmopathy apart from stable hyperthyroidism with over 85% sensitivity and about 81% specificity, and in testing the same model reached 80%/75%.

The TCR beta CDR3 regions were amplified from RNA transcripts. The TCR CDR3 was subjected to a first round of RT-PCR using the HTBI primer set and the Qiagen OneStep RT-PCR kit. The libraries were constructed in a second round of multiplex PCR and then size-selected and purified. Libraries were sequenced paired-end with 100 bp reads on an Illumina HiSeq2000. Regarding the original processing steps: SOAPnuke was used to process the raw data, throwing out any read that contained adapters or uncalled bases, had a mean Phred below 15, or lacked an exact constant-primer or identifier match. High-quality paired reads were merged with COPE v1.2.5, and unique nucleotide sequences were defined as clonotypes. MiTCR v1.1 was used to align clonotypes to the IMGT TRBV, TRBD and TRBJ reference segments. Analysis was restricted to V-J combinations with a frequency above 0.0001, which covered 98% to 99.2% of repertoires. A TCS score was defined as the ratio between F50 (clonal expansion) and ExV (chaos), using BLOSUM62-based TCRdist between CDR3 peptides within each V-J. Welch's t-statistics and random forest reduced roughly 530 V-J features to under 15, which were used in a naive Bayes classifier (R e1071). The Morisita-Horn index was used to measure how similar the thyroid and blood repertoires were. The raw public reads went through TCRdb reprocessing: fastp at Q25, MiXCR clone calling, in-frame beta chains kept. Each entry is one CDR3 protein sequence, shown with its most common DNA and genes. The authors' filters were not applied to this entry. The sample records about 840,000 distinct CDR3 sequences, over 35% of which are singletons. The ten largest make up roughly 8.3% of the sample.

A patient counted as having stable Graves' hyperthyroidism if no progression to ophthalmopathy occurred over 18 months of follow-up. Hyperthyroidism patients were aged 18 to 65 years and newly diagnosed, with disease duration of less than 2 months. Patients with uncontrolled infections, other autoimmune diseases, pregnancy or lactation were excluded. Diagnoses were based on clinical symptoms, serum thyroxine and TRAb, thyroid ultrasound and orbital computed tomography. PBMCs were isolated from roughly 10 ml of fresh peripheral blood by Ficoll-Paque density gradient centrifugation. Trizol reagent was used to extract total RNA, and RNA quality was then checked on an Agilent 2100 Bioanalyzer. This clonotype was recorded many times. Its antigen remains unidentified. No per-base quality is available; no much larger clone lies one base away. The sequenced sample was blood. The receptor's source is a man aged 18 to 29 with Graves' hyperthyroidism.

The CDR3 region has the sequence CSVEVRQNRGSGANVLTF. The nucleotides are TGCAGCGTTGAAGTCCGGCAGAATAGAGGCTCTGGGGCCAACGTCCTGACTTTC. The rearrangement combines TRBV29-1 with TRBJ2-6; the D gene assignment is ambiguous. Trimming costs V 1 base and J 0 bases, and their ends lie 16 bases apart. From the germline V gene, CDR1 is SQVTM and CDR2 is ANQGSEA. The CDR3 spans 18 residues, from the cysteine through the phenylalanine. The read is trimmed to its CDR3 DNA, 54 bases read in frame from base 1.